This TCR beta chain was found in a study of graft-versus-host responses after intestinal transplantation. The wider study: Recipients got multivisceral, liver-intestinal, or isolated intestinal transplants. Recipients were all induced with anti-thymocyte globulin, then given tacrolimus and steroids for 3 to 4 years. Findings and limits, study-wide: Patients who carried graft-donor T cell macrochimerism also had high graft-versus-host to host-versus-graft clonal ratios in their allografts. Peak circulating GvH clone levels tracked with early post-transplant HvG declines.

Germline CDR1 SGDLS, CDR2 YYNGEE. V was trimmed by 5 bases and J by 3 bases, leaving 21 bases between them. The CDR3 consists of 17 residues. TCRdb's table, derived via immunoSEQ multiplex PCR, lists solely in-frame clones and lacks some. The sample carries over 20,000 clones, more than 40% recorded once. The rearrangement joins TRBV9 to TRBJ1-3; the D gene is possibly TRBD1 (6 bases). The source of this sequence is a human patient who received an intestinal transplant. The sequenced sample was alloreactive CD4+ T cells from a mixed lymphocyte reaction culture, obtained before intestinal transplant. The sample's subset: CFSE-low proliferating T cells sorted from approximately six-day pre-transplant mixed lymphocyte reaction (GvH or HvG direction). The CDR3 bases are TGTGCCAGCAGTCAGGGGACCTGGACTCTTGGTGGAAACACCATATATTTT. This encodes CASSQGTWTLGGNTIYF.